Following are 5 T cell receptor beta chains from one sample sequenced in a study of OX40 agonist ivuxolimab in advanced cancers. Produced via immunoSEQ multiplex PCR; TCRdb's table is partial and in-frame only. The sample has tens of thousands of clones; roughly 87% are singletons. The input for sequencing was CD4+ or CD8+ T cells sorted from blood, taken in a trial of the OX40 agonist ivuxolimab. The receptors here all came from an adult with an advanced solid tumor such as melanoma, head and neck, liver or kidney cancer.

The V call is TRBV4-1, the J call TRBJ1-1; a weak D match, TRBD1 (6 bases). From germline, CDR1 is MGHRA and CDR2 YSYEKL. The CDR3 sequence is 16 residues long. Trimming removed 4 bases at V and 2 bases at J, with 17 bases between. Here the CDR3 reads CASSPQRRGRNTEAFF. The DNA of the CDR3 is TGCGCCAGCAGCCCCCAAAGGCGGGGGCGTAACACTGAAGCTTTCTTT.

The V and J genes are TRBV2 and TRBJ2-4; D may be TRBD2 (6 bases). The germline V gene encodes CDR1 SNHLY and CDR2 FYNNEI. V lost 5 bases and J 14 bases, leaving 13 bases between the germline ends. This CDR3 has 11 residues. CDR3 sequence (DNA): TGTGCCAGCAGTTTCGAGGGACTCGAGTACTTC. As protein: CASSFEGLEYF.

This clone was found a few times. The rearrangement uses TRBV2 and TRBJ1-1, with D uncertain. Germline loops: CDR1 SNHLY, CDR2 FYNNEI. The CDR3 spans 13 residues. With 4 bases removed from V and 1 base from J, the gap between germline ends came to 7 bases. CDR3: CASSGSANTEAFF. As DNA, the CDR3 is TGTGCCAGCAGTGGTTCCGCGAACACTGAAGCTTTCTTT.

The rearrangement links TRBV18 to TRBJ1-4; no firm D call. Trimming left V 4 bases short and J 7 bases short, with 16 bases between. This CDR3 region has 15 residues. Looked up from germline, CDR1 is KGHSH and CDR2 is LQKENI. CDR3 nucleotide sequence: TGTGCCAGCTCACGCCAGGAGGGTTCTGGTGAAAAACTGTTTTTT. It encodes CASSRQEGSGEKLFF.

The rearrangement uses TRBV19 and TRBJ1-2, with D hard to call. V lost 6 bases and J 0 bases, leaving 8 bases between the germline ends. Per germline, CDR1 LNHDA and CDR2 SQIVND (reference sequence). The CDR3 loop spans 13 amino acids. CDR3 region: CASRPRSNYGYTF. CDR3 nucleotide sequence: TGTGCCAGTAGGCCAAGATCTAACTATGGCTACACCTTC. Full variable domain (rest looked up from reference TRBV19 and TRBJ1-2): DGGITQSPKYLFRKEGQNVTLSCEQNLNHDAMYWYRQDPGQGLRLIYYSQIVNDFQKGDIAEGYSVSREKKESFPLTVTSAQKNPTAFYLCASRPRSNYGYTFGSGTRLTVV.